A single TCR beta chain is shown here with its context. The antigen is not known. The data originate from a study of cytomegalovirus exposure and HLA in healthy donors. General study findings and limits: TCR clusters originating in the first cohort tended to co-occur in the 120 validation repertoires, according to a later analysis.

Per germline, CDR1 WNHNN and CDR2 SYGVQD (reference sequence). CDR3 length: 19 residues. The trim removed 0 bases at V and 7 bases at J, leaving 17 bases unmatched. Libraries were prepared by immunoSEQ multiplex PCR; TCRdb keeps only in-frame clonotypes and omits some of them. The profile shows about 150,000 clones, around 83% of them singletons. The sequenced sample consisted of PBMCs. This sequence joins TRBV10-1 and TRBJ2-3; TRBD2 aligns across 9 bases. The receptor comes from a human donor in good health. CDR3 residues: CASSESGGVAGVFAYTQYF. As DNA, the CDR3 is TGCGCCAGCAGTGAGTCGGGTGGAGTAGCGGGGGTCTTTGCGTATACGCAGTATTTT.